Shown below are 24 T cell receptor beta chains from a single sample sequenced in a study of cytomegalovirus exposure and HLA in healthy donors. PCR amplification relied on 60 Vbeta primers (plus 13 Jbeta primers). Using immunoSEQ multiplex PCR, the repertoire was profiled, and TCRdb retains in-frame clones only, with some absent. The top ten clones hold about 1% of a sample with roughly 130,000 clones, roughly 80% of them seen once. What was sequenced was PBMCs. The receptors here all came from a man younger than 35 in good health and CMV-seronegative.

The chain recombines TRBV9 with TRBJ1-2; 7 bases are shared with TRBD1. The CDR3 covers 12 residues. Per germline, CDR1 SGDLS and CDR2 YYNGEE. V lost 4 bases and J lost 4; bases outside the gene matches: 1. The CDR3 loop is CASSRQGYGYTF. The CDR3 DNA reads TGTGCCAGCAGCAGACAGGGCTATGGCTACACCTTC.

This chain links TRBV6-1 with TRBJ2-2, with TRBD1 matching 9 bases. From germline, CDR1 is MNHNS and CDR2 SASEGT. J gave up 3 bases and V 7 bases, and 6 bases lay outside the gene matches. The CDR3 runs to 15 residues. In DNA form, the CDR3 reads TGTGCCAGCAAGCTTAGGACAGGGGACACCGGGGAGCTGTTTTTT. Encoded protein: CASKLRTGDTGELFF.

The rearrangement uses TRBV2 and TRBJ1-1, with D hard to call. CDR3 length: 13 amino acids. Looked up from germline, CDR1 is SNHLY and CDR2 is FYNNEI. Trimming removed 11 bases from V and 0 bases from J, with 13 bases in between. CDR3 nucleotide sequence: TGTGCCCCCGGCGGTAAAATGAACACTGAAGCTTTCTTT. As protein: CAPGGKMNTEAFF. The complete variable domain, with remaining parts taken from reference TRBV2 and TRBJ1-1, reads EPEVTQTPSHQVTQMGQEVILRCVPISNHLYFYWYRQILGQKVEFLVSFYNNEISEKSEIFDDQFSVERPDGSNFTLKIRSTKLEDSAMYFCAPGGKMNTEAFFGQGTRLTVV.

The genes are TRBV27 and TRBJ1-1; TRBD1 matches 9 bases. This CDR3 is 14 amino acids long. The germline V gene encodes CDR1 MNHEY and CDR2 SMNVEV (reference sequence). Losses at the gene ends were 4 bases for V and 7 bases for J; bases not matched to a gene: 7. CDR3 sequence reads: CASSYVQGAGEAFF. In DNA, the CDR3 is TGTGCCAGCAGTTATGTACAGGGGGCTGGTGAAGCTTTCTTT.

The V gene is TRBV29-1, the J gene TRBJ2-7; maybe TRBD1 (6 bases). The CDR3 sequence is 13 residues long. V was trimmed by 6 bases and J by 4 bases, leaving 16 bases between them. Per the germline V gene, CDR1 is SQVTM and CDR2 is ANQGSEA. CDR3 sequence reads: CSVSGVGIYEQYF. The DNA of the CDR3 is TGCAGCGTCTCAGGGGTCGGGATATACGAGCAGTACTTC.

CDR3 sequence: CASSLFKRGGLLAKNIQYF. DNA of the CDR3: TGTGCCAGCAGCTTATTCAAGCGGGGGGGCCTGTTAGCCAAAAACATTCAGTACTTC. The genes are TRBV7-2 and TRBJ2-4, with 10 nucleotides matching TRBD2. V was clipped by 2 bases and J by 0 bases; unmatched bases: 10. Germline CDR1 reads SGHTA; CDR2 reads FQGNSA. The CDR3 is made up of 19 amino acids.

The chain carries TRBV7-9 and TRBJ2-1, with no clear D. Between the trimmed V and J ends, which lost 3 bases and 0 bases, there was a span of 6 bases. Germline V gives CDR1 SEHNR, CDR2 FQNEAQ (reference sequence). The CDR3 contains 14 residues. CDR3 in amino acids: CASSFLSSYNEQFF. The CDR3 bases are TGTGCCAGCAGCTTCCTGAGCTCCTACAATGAGCAGTTCTTC.

This clone was seen once. The chain recombines TRBV6-6 with TRBJ2-3, with D maybe TRBD1 (6 bases). The length of the CDR3 is 14 residues. Germline V gives CDR1 MNHNY, CDR2 SVGAGI (reference sequence). Trimming took 6 bases from V and 4 from J, leaving 14 bases between them. The CDR3 protein is CASRLSDRSDTQYF. CDR3 in DNA: TGTGCCAGCAGACTCTCAGACAGGTCAGATACGCAGTATTTT.

V is TRBV29-1 and J is TRBJ2-7; TRBD2 is a possible D gene (7 bases). The CDR3 sequence is 13 residues long. Germline CDR1 SQVTM, CDR2 ANQGSEA. V shed 5 bases and J shed 2 bases, with 13 bases lying between them. This CDR3 is CSVWGGRAYEQYF. The CDR3 DNA reads TGCAGCGTTTGGGGGGGCAGGGCCTACGAGCAGTACTTC.

The J gene is TRBJ1-2, the V gene TRBV5-1; D gene ambiguous. Trimming pared 0 bases from V and 0 bases from J, leaving 9 bases between. The CDR3 has 15 residues. Per the germline V gene, CDR1 is SGHRS and CDR2 is YFSETQ. CDR3 sequence: CASSLVGTPNYGYTF. The CDR3 coding sequence is TGCGCCAGCAGCTTGGTTGGTACACCTAACTATGGCTACACCTTC.

This clone was found once. The V gene is TRBV9, the J gene TRBJ2-1, with TRBD2 matching 9 bases. Per germline, CDR1 SGDLS and CDR2 YYNGEE. This CDR3 has 15 amino acids. J gave up 6 bases and V 0 bases, and 4 bases lay outside the gene matches. The CDR3 here is CASSVGGGASNEQFF. In DNA form, the CDR3 reads TGTGCCAGCAGCGTAGGCGGGGGGGCCTCCAATGAGCAGTTCTTC. The full variable domain, in which reference TRBV9 and TRBJ2-1 provide the parts outside the CDR3, is DSGVTQTPKHLITATGQRVTLRCSPRSGDLSVYWYQQSLDQGLQFLIQYYNGEERAKGNILERFSAQQFPDLHSELNLSSLELGDSALYFCASSVGGGASNEQFFGPGTRLTVL.

In regard to this clone: Distinct nucleotide sequences in the sample also encode this CDR3. The chain combines TRBV4-1 with TRBJ1-3; D may be TRBD1 (5 bases). CDR3 length: 14 amino acids. V lost 4 bases and J lost 0, with 7 bases in between. Per germline, CDR1 MGHRA and CDR2 YSYEKL. CDR3: CASSRQFSGNTIYF. As DNA, the CDR3 is TGCGCCAGCAGCCGACAGTTCTCTGGAAACACCATATATTTT.

The CDR3 loop reads CASSVEAGGRVAVGTDTQYF. Here the CDR3 DNA reads TGTGCCAGCAGCGTAGAGGCAGGGGGCAGGGTGGCAGTCGGCACAGATACGCAGTATTTT. This sequence joins TRBV9 and TRBJ2-3; TRBD1 matches at 8 bases. This CDR3 region has 20 residues. CDR1 and CDR2 (germline): SGDLS, YYNGEE. J gave up 1 base and V 0 bases, and 16 bases lay outside the gene matches.

The chain carries TRBV7-8 and TRBJ1-6; 8 positions agree with TRBD1. The CDR3 loop spans 15 amino acids. V gave up 4 bases and J gave up 9 bases; unmatched junction bases: 8. The V gene's germline CDR1 is SGHVS and CDR2 FQNEAQ. CDR3 coding DNA: TGTGCCAGCAGCTCGACAGGGGAATCGGGTTCACCCCTCCACTTT. Translated, it gives CASSSTGESGSPLHF. Full variable domain (missing parts from reference TRBV7-8 and TRBJ1-6): GAGVSQSPRYKVAKRGQDVALRCDPISGHVSLFWYQQALGQGPEFLTYFQNEAQLDKSGLPSDRFFAERPEGSVSTLKIQRTQQEDSAVYLCASSSTGESGSPLHFGNGTRLTVT.

The J gene is TRBJ1-6, the V gene TRBV4-3; D is undetermined. The germline V gene encodes CDR1 LGHNA and CDR2 YSLEER. With 1 base removed from V and 0 bases from J, the gap between germline ends came to 10 bases. This CDR3 is built from 17 residues. DNA of the CDR3: TGCGCCAGCAGCCAAGGGGTGGGCAGCTCCTATAATTCACCCCTCCACTTT. Protein product: CASSQGVGSSYNSPLHF.

The chain carries TRBV7-2 and TRBJ1-2, with D perhaps TRBD1 (6 bases). The CDR3 has 15 residues. The V and J ends lost 5 bases and 8 bases respectively, with 21 bases between them. Germline CDR1 is SGHTA and CDR2 is FQGNSA. In nucleotides, the CDR3 is TGTGCCAGCAGCCCGAGGACAGACTCCGAGGGGGGCTACACCTTC. Residues: CASSPRTDSEGGYTF.

Here the CDR3 reads CASSTNRTMNSPLHF. The CDR3 DNA follows: TGTGCCAGCAGCACTAATCGGACAATGAATTCACCCCTCCACTTT. This chain uses TRBV7-9 with TRBJ1-6; TRBD1 is a possible D gene (5 bases). Trimming took 5 bases from V and 7 from J, leaving 15 bases between them. Germline lookup yields CDR1 SEHNR and CDR2 FQNEAQ (reference sequence). The CDR3 is 15 amino acids.

The chain links TRBV5-6 to TRBJ1-5; D gene uncertain. CDR3 length: 15 amino acids. The V end was cut by 4 bases, the J end by 2 bases, with 13 bases between. Germline CDR1 SGHDT, CDR2 YYEEEE. The CDR3 is CASSVTPVRNQPQHF. CDR3 nucleotide sequence: TGTGCCAGCAGCGTGACACCCGTTCGCAATCAGCCCCAGCATTTT.

The V gene is TRBV7-9, the J gene TRBJ1-2, with a weak D call TRBD1 (6 bases). This CDR3 is built from 14 residues. V lost 2 bases to trimming and J lost 6 bases, with 13 bases between them. Germline V gene sequence: CDR1 SEHNR, CDR2 FQNEAQ (reference sequence). The CDR3 DNA sequence: TGTGCCAGCAGCTTACCTCGGGGGGCAGATGGCTACACCTTC. This translates into CASSLPRGADGYTF. The full variable domain, in which reference TRBV7-9 and TRBJ1-2 provide the parts outside the CDR3, is DTGVSQNPRHKITKRGQNVTFRCDPISEHNRLYWYRQTLGQGPEFLTYFQNEAQLEKSRLLSDRFSAERPKGSFSTLEIQRTEQGDSAMYLCASSLPRGADGYTFGSGTRLTVV.

V and J are TRBV11-2 and TRBJ2-7, with D possibly TRBD1 on 5 matching bases. The CDR3 has 15 amino acids. Germline CDR1 is SGHAT and CDR2 is FQNNGV. V lost 7 bases and J 3 bases, leaving 19 bases between the germline ends. This CDR3 is CASTQTPDTNYEQYF. In nucleotides, the CDR3 is TGTGCCAGCACCCAAACCCCGGACACTAACTACGAGCAGTACTTC. Looking up the rest from reference TRBV11-2 and TRBJ2-7 gives the full variable domain: EAGVAQSPRYKIIEKRQSVAFWCNPISGHATLYWYQQILGQGPKLLIQFQNNGVVDDSQLPKDRFSAERLKGVDSTLKIQPAKLEDSAVYLCASTQTPDTNYEQYFGPGTRLTVT.

The chain joins TRBV9 to TRBJ2-4; 10 bases are a match to TRBD1. The CDR3 covers 14 residues. Germline V gene data show CDR1 as SGDLS and CDR2 as YYNGEE. The V and J ends lost 4 bases and 9 bases, in that order; junction bases with no gene match: 7. Written as DNA, the CDR3 is TGTGCCAGCAGCTCCCGGGACAGGGGTGGCATTCAGTACTTC. This codes for CASSSRDRGGIQYF.

This clone was counted a few times. This sequence joins TRBV2 and TRBJ1-6; tentative D call: TRBD1 (6 bases). The length of the CDR3 is 16 residues. Germline CDR1 reads SNHLY; CDR2 reads FYNNEI. Trimming removed 8 bases at V and 3 bases at J, with 17 bases between. This CDR3 is CASRLQGSHYNSPLHF. The CDR3 nucleotides are TGTGCCAGCCGTCTCCAGGGGTCCCACTATAATTCACCCCTCCACTTT.

The rearrangement uses TRBV6-6 and TRBJ1-2, with 8 nucleotides matching TRBD1. Trimming took 7 bases from V and 5 from J; bases not matched to a gene: 9. Germline assignment: CDR1 MNHNY and CDR2 SVGAGI (reference sequence). This CDR3 region has 14 residues. The CDR3 nucleotides read TGTGCCAGCATCCCTCGCGGACAGGGTTATGGCTACACCTTC. This encodes CASIPRGQGYGYTF.

The rearrangement joins TRBV13 to TRBJ2-4; the match to TRBD1 covers 8 bases. CDR3 size: 14 residues. V was pared by 4 bases and J by 6 bases, with 5 bases of the junction left unmatched. Germline CDR1 reads PRHDT; CDR2 reads FYEKMQ (reference sequence). The CDR3 DNA reads TGTGCCAGCAGCTCAGGGGGGACAGGAAACATTCAGTACTTC. This codes for CASSSGGTGNIQYF. Full variable domain (outside the CDR3, taken from reference TRBV13 and TRBJ2-4): AAGVIQSPRHLIKEKRETATLKCYPIPRHDTVYWYQQGPGQDPQFLISFYEKMQSDKGSIPDRFSAQQFSDYHSELNMSSLELGDSALYFCASSSGGTGNIQYFGAGTRLSVL.